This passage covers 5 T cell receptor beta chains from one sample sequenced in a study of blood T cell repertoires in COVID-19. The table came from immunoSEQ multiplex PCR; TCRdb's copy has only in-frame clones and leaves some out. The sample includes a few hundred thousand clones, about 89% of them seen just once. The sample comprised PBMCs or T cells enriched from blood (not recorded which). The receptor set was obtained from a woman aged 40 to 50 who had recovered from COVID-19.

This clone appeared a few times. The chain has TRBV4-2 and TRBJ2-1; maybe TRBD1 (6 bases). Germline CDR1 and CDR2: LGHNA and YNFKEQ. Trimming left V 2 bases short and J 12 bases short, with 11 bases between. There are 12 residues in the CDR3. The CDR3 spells CASSQNRVGQFF. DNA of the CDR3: TGTGCCAGCAGCCAAAACAGGGTGGGGCAGTTCTTC.

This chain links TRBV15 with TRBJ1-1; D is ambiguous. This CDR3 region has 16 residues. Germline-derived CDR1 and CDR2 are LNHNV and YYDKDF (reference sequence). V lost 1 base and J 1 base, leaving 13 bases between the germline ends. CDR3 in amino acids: CATSRGTLSQNTEAFF. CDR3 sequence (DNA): TGTGCCACCAGCAGAGGGACTCTGAGCCAGAACACTGAAGCTTTCTTT.

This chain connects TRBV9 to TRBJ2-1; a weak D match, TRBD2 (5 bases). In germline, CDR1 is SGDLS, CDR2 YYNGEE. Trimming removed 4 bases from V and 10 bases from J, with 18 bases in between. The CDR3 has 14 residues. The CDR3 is CASSPRAALEEQFF. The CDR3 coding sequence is TGTGCCAGCAGCCCCCGAGCGGCCCTAGAGGAGCAGTTCTTC. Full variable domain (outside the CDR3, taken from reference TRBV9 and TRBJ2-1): DSGVTQTPKHLITATGQRVTLRCSPRSGDLSVYWYQQSLDQGLQFLIQYYNGEERAKGNILERFSAQQFPDLHSELNLSSLELGDSALYFCASSPRAALEEQFFGPGTRLTVL.

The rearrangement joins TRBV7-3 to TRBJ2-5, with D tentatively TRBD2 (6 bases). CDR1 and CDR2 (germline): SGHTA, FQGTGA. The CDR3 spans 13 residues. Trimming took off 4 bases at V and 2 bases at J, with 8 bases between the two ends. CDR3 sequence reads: CASSWAGQETQYF. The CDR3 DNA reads TGTGCCAGCAGCTGGGCGGGGCAAGAGACCCAGTACTTC.

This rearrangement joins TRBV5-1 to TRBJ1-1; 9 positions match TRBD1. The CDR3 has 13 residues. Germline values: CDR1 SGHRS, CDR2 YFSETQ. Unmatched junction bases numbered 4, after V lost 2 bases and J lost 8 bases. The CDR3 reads CASSLGTGIEAFF. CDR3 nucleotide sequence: TGCGCCAGCAGCTTAGGGACAGGGATCGAAGCTTTCTTT. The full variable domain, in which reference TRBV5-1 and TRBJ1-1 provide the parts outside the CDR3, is KAGVTQTPRYLIKTRGQQVTLSCSPISGHRSVSWYQQTPGQGLQFLFEYFSETQRNKGNFPGRFSGRQFSNSRSEMNVSTLELGDSALYLCASSLGTGIEAFFGQGTRLTVV.